This entry concerns a single TCR beta chain. Its antigen is not known. The J segment lost 5 bases and the V segment lost 6 bases, leaving 7 bases of the junction unmatched. The CDR3 runs 15 residues. The germline CDR1 and CDR2 sequences are SNHLY and FYNNEI. The sample comes from a study of PD-1 blockade in classical Hodgkin lymphoma. The assay was immunoSEQ multiplex PCR, and TCRdb's table has in-frame clones only and misses some. The table includes some 84,000 clones, roughly nine tenths detected once. Study-level results: TCR diversity rose significantly by C4D1 in CD4+ but not CD8+ cells.

All patients relapsed after autologous stem cell transplantation, and brentuximab vedotin exposure varied. The TCR comes from a human donor with classical Hodgkin lymphoma. The chain recombines TRBV2 with TRBJ1-6; 7 bases map to TRBD1. The sequencing used peripheral blood mononuclear cells (PBMCs), collected at baseline. The CDR3 coding sequence is TGTGCCAGCAGCAGAGGGGGCGCAAATAATTCACCCCTCCACTTT. Protein sequence: CASSRGGANNSPLHF.